The entry below describes one TCR beta chain. TCRdb's copy holds only in-frame clones and misses some; the assay was immunoSEQ multiplex PCR. There are 54,000 or so clones in the sample; about 95% occur only once, and approximately 2.2% lies in the top ten. CDR1 is MGHDK and CDR2 is SYGVNS in the germline V gene. The CDR3 is 15 residues long. V shed 6 bases and J shed 0 bases, with 12 bases lying between them. The entry originates in a study of control samples from healthy donors and cancer patients. The TCR sequence derives from a man under 40 in good health. Sequenced: blood. This sequence joins TRBV25-1 and TRBJ2-1; D gene uncertain. For the CDR3, the DNA is TGTGCCAGCAGGGCTGAGTGGGGCTCCTACAATGAGCAGTTCTTC. Residues: CASRAEWGSYNEQFF.